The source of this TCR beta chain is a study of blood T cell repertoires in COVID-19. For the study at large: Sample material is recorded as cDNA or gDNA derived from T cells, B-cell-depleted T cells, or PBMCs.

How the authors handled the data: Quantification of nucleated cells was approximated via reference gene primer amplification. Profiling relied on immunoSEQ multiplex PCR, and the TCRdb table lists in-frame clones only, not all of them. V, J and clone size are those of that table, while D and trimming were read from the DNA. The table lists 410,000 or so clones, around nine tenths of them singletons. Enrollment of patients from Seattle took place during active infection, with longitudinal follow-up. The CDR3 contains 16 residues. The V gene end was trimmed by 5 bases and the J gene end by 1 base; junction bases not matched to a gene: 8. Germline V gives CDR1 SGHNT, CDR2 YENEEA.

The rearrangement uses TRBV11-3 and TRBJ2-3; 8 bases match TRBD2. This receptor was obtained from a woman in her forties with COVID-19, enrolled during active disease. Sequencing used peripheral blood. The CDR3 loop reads CASSPGRGAGTDTQYF. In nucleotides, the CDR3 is TGTGCCAGCAGCCCAGGGCGGGGGGCCGGCACAGATACGCAGTATTTT. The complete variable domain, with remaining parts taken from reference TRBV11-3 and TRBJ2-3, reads EAGVVQSPRYKIIEKKQPVAFWCNPISGHNTLYWYLQNLGQGPELLIRYENEEAVDDSQLPKDRFSAERLKGVDSTLKIQPAELGDSAVYLCASSPGRGAGTDTQYFGPGTRLTVL.